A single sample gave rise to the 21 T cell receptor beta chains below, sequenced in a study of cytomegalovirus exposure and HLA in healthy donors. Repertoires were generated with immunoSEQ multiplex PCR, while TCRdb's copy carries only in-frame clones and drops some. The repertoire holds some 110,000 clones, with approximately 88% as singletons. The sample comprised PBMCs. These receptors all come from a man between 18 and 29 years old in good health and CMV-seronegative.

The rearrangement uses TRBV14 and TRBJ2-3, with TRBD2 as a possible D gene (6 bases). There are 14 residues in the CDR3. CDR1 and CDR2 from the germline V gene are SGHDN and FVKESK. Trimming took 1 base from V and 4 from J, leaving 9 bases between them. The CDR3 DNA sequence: TGTGCCAGCAGCCAAGTGGGAGGTCCAGATACGCAGTATTTT. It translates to CASSQVGGPDTQYF. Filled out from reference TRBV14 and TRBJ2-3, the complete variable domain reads EAGVTQFPSHSVIEKGQTVTLRCDPISGHDNLYWYRRVMGKEIKFLLHFVKESKQDESGMPNNRFLAERTGGTYSTLKVQPAELEDSGVYFCASSQVGGPDTQYFGPGTRLTVL.

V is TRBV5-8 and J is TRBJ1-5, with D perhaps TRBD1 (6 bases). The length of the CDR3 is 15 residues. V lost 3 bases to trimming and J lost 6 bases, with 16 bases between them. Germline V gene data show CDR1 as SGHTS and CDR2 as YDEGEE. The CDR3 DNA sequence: TGTGCCAGCAGCTGGTCAGGGGTGCTGGGTCAGCCCCAGCATTTT. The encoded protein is CASSWSGVLGQPQHF.

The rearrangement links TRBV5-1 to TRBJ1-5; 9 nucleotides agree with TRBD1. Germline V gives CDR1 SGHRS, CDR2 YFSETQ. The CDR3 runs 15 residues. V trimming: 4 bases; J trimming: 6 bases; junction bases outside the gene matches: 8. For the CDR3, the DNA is TGCGCCAGCAGCCCTGACAGGGGGAGCGGTCAGCCCCAGCATTTT. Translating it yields CASSPDRGSGQPQHF.

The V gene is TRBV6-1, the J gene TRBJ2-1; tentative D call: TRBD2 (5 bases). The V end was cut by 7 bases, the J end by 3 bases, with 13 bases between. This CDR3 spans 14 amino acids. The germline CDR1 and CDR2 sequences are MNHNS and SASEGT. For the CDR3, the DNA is TGTGCCAGCACTGGGAGAGGGATCTACAATGAGCAGTTCTTC. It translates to CASTGRGIYNEQFF.

The CDR3 sequence is CASSSGQGEWETQYF. In DNA form, the CDR3 reads TGTGCCAGCAGCTCCGGACAGGGAGAGTGGGAGACCCAGTACTTC. The chain links TRBV9 to TRBJ2-5; 8 bases fit TRBD1. Trimming took 4 bases from V and 5 from J; bases not matched to a gene: 10. This CDR3 comprises 15 residues. The germline CDR1 and CDR2 sequences are SGDLS and YYNGEE.

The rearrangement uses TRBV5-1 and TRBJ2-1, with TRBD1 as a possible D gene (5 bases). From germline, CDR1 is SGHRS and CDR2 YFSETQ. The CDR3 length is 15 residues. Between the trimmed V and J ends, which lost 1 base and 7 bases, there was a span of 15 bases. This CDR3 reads CASSLRQGSWNEQFF. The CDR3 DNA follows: TGCGCCAGCAGCTTGAGGCAGGGTTCCTGGAATGAGCAGTTCTTC.

Here the CDR3 reads CASTPGGGVSTDTQYF. CDR3 DNA sequence: TGTGCCAGCACCCCCGGGGGGGGAGTAAGCACAGATACGCAGTATTTT. This chain uses TRBV2 with TRBJ2-3, with 8 bases aligning to TRBD2. CDR1 and CDR2 (germline): SNHLY, FYNNEI. J was trimmed by 0 bases and V by 7 bases; bases with no gene match: 9. This CDR3 is built from 16 residues.

CDR3 amino acids: CASRLSGDTQYF. Here the CDR3 DNA reads TGTGCCAGCAGGTTATCGGGGGATACGCAGTATTTT. This chain uses TRBV7-2 with TRBJ2-3, with D possibly matching TRBD2 (5 bases). Germline CDR1 SGHTA, CDR2 FQGNSA. Trimming took off 6 bases at V and 6 bases at J, with 10 bases between the two ends. The CDR3 is 12 amino acids.

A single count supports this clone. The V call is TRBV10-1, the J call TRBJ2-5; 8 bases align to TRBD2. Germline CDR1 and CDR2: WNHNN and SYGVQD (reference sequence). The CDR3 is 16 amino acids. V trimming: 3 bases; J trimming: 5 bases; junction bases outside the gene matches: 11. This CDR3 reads CASSDPNGGDRETQYF. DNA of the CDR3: TGCGCCAGCAGTGATCCCAACGGGGGGGACCGGGAGACCCAGTACTTC.

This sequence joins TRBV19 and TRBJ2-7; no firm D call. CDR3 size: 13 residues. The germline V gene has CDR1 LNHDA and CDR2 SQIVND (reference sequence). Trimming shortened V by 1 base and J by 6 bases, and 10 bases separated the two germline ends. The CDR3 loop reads CASSIVLGPEQYF. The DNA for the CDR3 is TGTGCCAGTAGTATAGTTTTGGGCCCCGAGCAGTACTTC. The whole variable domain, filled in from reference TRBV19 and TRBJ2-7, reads DGGITQSPKYLFRKEGQNVTLSCEQNLNHDAMYWYRQDPGQGLRLIYYSQIVNDFQKGDIAEGYSVSREKKESFPLTVTSAQKNPTAFYLCASSIVLGPEQYFGPGTRLTVT.

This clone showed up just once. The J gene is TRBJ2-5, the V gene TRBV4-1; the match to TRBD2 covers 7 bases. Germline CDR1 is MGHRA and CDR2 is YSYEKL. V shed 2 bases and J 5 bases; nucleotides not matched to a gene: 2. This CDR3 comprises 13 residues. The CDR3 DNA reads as TGCGCCAGCAGCCAACCCGGGGGGGAGACCCAGTACTTC. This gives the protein CASSQPGGETQYF.

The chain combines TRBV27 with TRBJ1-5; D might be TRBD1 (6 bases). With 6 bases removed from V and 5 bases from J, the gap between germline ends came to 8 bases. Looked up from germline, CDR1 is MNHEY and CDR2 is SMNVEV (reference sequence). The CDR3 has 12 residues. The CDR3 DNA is TGTGCCAGCAGCTCAGGGGATCAGCCCCAGCATTTT. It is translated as CASSSGDQPQHF.

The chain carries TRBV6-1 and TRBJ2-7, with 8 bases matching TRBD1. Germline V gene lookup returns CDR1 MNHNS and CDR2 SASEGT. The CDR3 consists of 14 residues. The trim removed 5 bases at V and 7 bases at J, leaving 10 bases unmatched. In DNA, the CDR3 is TGTGCCAGCAGTATATCCTCTGACAGGGGAGAGCAGTACTTC. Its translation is CASSISSDRGEQYF.

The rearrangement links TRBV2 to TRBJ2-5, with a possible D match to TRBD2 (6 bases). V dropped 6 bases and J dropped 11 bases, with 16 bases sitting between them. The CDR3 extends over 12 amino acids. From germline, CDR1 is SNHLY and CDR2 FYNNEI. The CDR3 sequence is CASRGTQRQQYF. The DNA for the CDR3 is TGTGCCAGCAGAGGGACTCAGAGGCAGCAGTACTTC.

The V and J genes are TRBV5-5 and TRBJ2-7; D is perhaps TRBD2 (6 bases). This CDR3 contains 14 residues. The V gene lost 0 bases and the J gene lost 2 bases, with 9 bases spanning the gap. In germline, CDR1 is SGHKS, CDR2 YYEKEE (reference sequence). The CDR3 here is CASSLAGVTYEQYF. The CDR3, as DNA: TGTGCCAGCAGCTTGGCGGGAGTCACCTACGAGCAGTACTTC.

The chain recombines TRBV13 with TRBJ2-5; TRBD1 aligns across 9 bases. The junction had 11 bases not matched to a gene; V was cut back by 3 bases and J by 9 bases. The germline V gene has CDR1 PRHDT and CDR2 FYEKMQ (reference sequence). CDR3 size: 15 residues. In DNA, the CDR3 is TGTGCCAGCAGCTTTTCCCCTGAACAGGGGGCGTCCCAGTACTTC. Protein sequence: CASSFSPEQGASQYF.

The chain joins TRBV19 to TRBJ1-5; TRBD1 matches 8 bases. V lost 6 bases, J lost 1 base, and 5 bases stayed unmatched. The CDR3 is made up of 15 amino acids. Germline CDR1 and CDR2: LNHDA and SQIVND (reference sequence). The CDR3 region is CASRGQDGSNQPQHF. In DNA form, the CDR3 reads TGTGCCAGTAGGGGACAGGATGGGAGCAATCAGCCCCAGCATTTT.

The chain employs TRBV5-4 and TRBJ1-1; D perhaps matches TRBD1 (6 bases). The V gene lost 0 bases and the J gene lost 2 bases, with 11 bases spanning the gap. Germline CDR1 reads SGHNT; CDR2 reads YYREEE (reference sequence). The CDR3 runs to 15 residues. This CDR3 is CASSLVGGGNTEAFF. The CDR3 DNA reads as TGTGCCAGCAGCTTGGTAGGGGGGGGTAACACTGAAGCTTTCTTT.

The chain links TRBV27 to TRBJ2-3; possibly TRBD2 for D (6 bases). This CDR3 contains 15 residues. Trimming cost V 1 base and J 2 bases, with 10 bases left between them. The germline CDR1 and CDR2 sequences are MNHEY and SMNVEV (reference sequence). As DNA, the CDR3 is TGTGCCAGCAGTTTATTGCGGGACTTCACAGATACGCAGTATTTT. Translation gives CASSLLRDFTDTQYF.

CDR3 nucleotides: TGTGCCATCGAAAAGGACAGACACTACGAGCAGTACTTC. Its translation: CAIEKDRHYEQYF. The gene calls are TRBV10-3 and TRBJ2-7, with D perhaps matching TRBD1 (6 bases). V was trimmed by 8 bases and J by 3 bases, leaving 14 bases between them. Germline V gives CDR1 ENHRY, CDR2 SYGVKD. This CDR3 is built from 13 residues.

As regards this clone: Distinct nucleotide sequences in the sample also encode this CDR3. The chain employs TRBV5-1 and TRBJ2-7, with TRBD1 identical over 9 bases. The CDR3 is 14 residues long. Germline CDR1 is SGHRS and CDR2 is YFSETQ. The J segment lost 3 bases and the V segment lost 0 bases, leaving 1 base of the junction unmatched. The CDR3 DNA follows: TGCGCCAGCAGCTTGGGACAGGGGGTCTACGAGCAGTACTTC. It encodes CASSLGQGVYEQYF.